This T cell receptor (beta chain) was found in a study of blood T cell repertoires in COVID-19 (dated by TCRdb to about 2020). Context from the whole study: Samples covering the acute and convalescent phases of COVID-19 were provided by collaborators in the United States, Italy and Spain. Deeply sampled blood TCRbeta repertoires from subjects exposed to, actively infected with, or recovered from COVID-19 were included in the dataset. Samples were obtained from the ongoing ImmuneRACE study (first 160 participants) and from 950 to 1,500 subjects provided by 6 global collaborators. The prospective study material was composed of cDNA or gDNA derived from T cells, B-cell-depleted T cells, or PBMCs. Where HLA class I and class II types were available, the types were taken from metadata supplied by the sample provider, not from assay-based typing. The repertoires were released in a freely available public database meant as a resource for research on the immune response to SARS-CoV-2. Nearly every sample came with metadata listing a de-identified subject ID, COVID-19 status, age in years and sex.

The study at large found these results: How much clinical and demographic metadata was included differed by source and by participant, and the metadata was provided uncurated.

Each collaborating institution followed its own protocols to collect whole blood in K2EDTA tubes. For TCRbeta analysis, collaborators shipped samples in one of three forms: frozen whole blood, isolated PBMCs, or DNA extracted from either of those sample types. A note on this clone: This receptor's antigen is unknown. The sample holds no much larger clone one base away, and base qualities are not on file.

The immunoSEQ Assay, a bias-controlled multiplex PCR, was used to amplify TCRbeta CDR3 regions from genomic DNA. The paper's processing steps were these. The number of nucleated cells in each sample was estimated by amplification of reference gene primers within the assay. To quantify the absolute abundance of each unique TCRbeta CDR3 rearrangement, sequence reads were collapsed and filtered. For each sample, productive Simpson clonality was calculated as the square root of Simpson's diversity index over productive rearrangements. This immuneACCESS table, as held by TCRdb, lists in-frame sequences with V and J called but not all clones. Of the missing ones, under half trace to an unresolved V gene in checked studies; the others have no known cause. Clone size and V and J calls were adopted from that table, with D and trimming inferred from the DNA. This sample has more than 150,000 clones in its table, and about 88% of those were observed once. The ten largest account for over 0.85% of the sample.

The CDR3 runs 13 amino acids, cysteine and phenylalanine included. The only DNA kept is the CDR3, 39 bases in frame from the first base. Germline trimming amounts to 4 bases on V and 4 bases on J, with 3 as the count of junction bases outside the gene matches. According to the germline V gene (reference sequence), CDR1 reads GTSNPN and CDR2 reads SVGIG. The clonotype was recovered from a man between 18 and 35 years old with acute or convalescent COVID-19. The chain links TRBV30 with TRBJ2-3; a stretch of 9 junction bases matches TRBD2. Material for sequencing was peripheral blood. The nucleotide sequence is given as TGTGCCTGGATGGGCGGGGGGGCAGATACGCAGTATTTT. It codes for CAWMGGGADTQYF.